What follows describes a single T cell receptor (beta chain). Germline V lookup: CDR1 SGHDT, CDR2 YYEEEE. The CDR3 is 12 amino acids. V was trimmed by 8 bases and J by 8 bases, leaving 13 bases between them. This record belongs to a study of T cells after posttransplantation cyclophosphamide. Busulfan-fludarabine conditioning, marrow transplant, and cyclophosphamide on days +3 and +4 were administered. TCRdb keeps only in-frame clones here, not all; method: immunoSEQ multiplex PCR. The repertoire holds about 40,000 clones, with about 90% as singletons. J is TRBJ1-4 and V is TRBV5-6, with no clear D. The sequence was obtained from a male patient aged 55-69 years who received an allogeneic stem cell transplant from a related donor and was CMV-positive. Some T cells may trace back to the graft donor. This specimen consisted of PBMCs, obtained roughly 59 days after allogeneic stem cell transplant with posttransplant cyclophosphamide. The CDR3 nucleotides read TGTGCCAGTAGGAACTCGGGGGAAAAACTGTTTTTT. Translating gives CASRNSGEKLFF.